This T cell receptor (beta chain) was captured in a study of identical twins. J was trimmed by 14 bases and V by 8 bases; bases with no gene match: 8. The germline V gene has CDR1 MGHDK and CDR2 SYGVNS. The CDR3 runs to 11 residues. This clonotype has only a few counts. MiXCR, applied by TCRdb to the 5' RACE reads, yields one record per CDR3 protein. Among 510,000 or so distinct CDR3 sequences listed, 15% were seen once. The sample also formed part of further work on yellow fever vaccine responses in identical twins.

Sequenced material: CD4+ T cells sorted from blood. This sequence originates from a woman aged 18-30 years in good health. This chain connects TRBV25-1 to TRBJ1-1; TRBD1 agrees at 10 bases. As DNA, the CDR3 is TGTGCCAGCGGCTCCGGGACAGGGGTCTTCTTT. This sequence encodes CASGSGTGVFF.